This T cell receptor (beta chain) was obtained from a study of T cell responses to AZD1222 COVID-19 vaccine. Trimming cost V 5 bases and J 2 bases, with 28 bases left between them. The CDR3 totals 20 residues. Germline-derived CDR1 and CDR2 are LNHDA and SQIVND (reference sequence). TCRdb keeps only in-frame clones here, not all; method: immunoSEQ multiplex PCR. This sample has some 130,000 clones, with 80% to 95% found just once. Findings and limits, study-wide: Baseline serostatus was positive in only six or seven AZD1222 recipients.

Of note for this clone: What it binds is unknown.

Whether given at about 4 or about 12 weeks, second doses were pooled. The sample here was peripheral blood, taken 28 days after the second AZD1222 dose. The receptor was isolated from an adult who received the AZD1222 COVID-19 vaccine. This chain uses TRBV19 with TRBJ1-5; D unclear. The CDR3 DNA is TGTGCCAGTAGTGGTAAAATCAATACCGGTCTGGTACGGGGCAATCAGCCCCAGCATTTT. Translation gives CASSGKINTGLVRGNQPQHF.